This T cell receptor beta chain was profiled in a study of blood T cell repertoires in COVID-19. Study-wide background: COVID-19 samples collected from the United States, Italy and Spain covered acute and convalescent phases. The analysed material was cDNA or gDNA that came from T cells, B-cell-depleted T cells, or PBMCs.

Under the authors' procedure: For nucleated cells, counts were estimated from reference gene primer amplification. Assay: immunoSEQ multiplex PCR; the TCRdb copy retains only in-frame clones and omits some. The D gene and trimming were derived from the DNA, and the V and J assignments and clone size from that table. Of more than 250,000 clones listed, over 70% were seen once; the top ten hold about 1.2%. The V gene lost 4 bases and the J gene lost 2 bases, with 12 bases spanning the gap. The germline CDR1 and CDR2 sequences are LGHDT and YNNKEL (reference sequence). This CDR3 spans 14 amino acids. The V call is TRBV3-1 (or the pseudogene TRBV3-2), the J call TRBJ2-7, with a tentative D call TRBD2 (6 bases). This receptor was obtained from a woman aged 45-59 years with acute or convalescent COVID-19. Source material: peripheral blood. Here the CDR3 reads CASSPGTAAYEQYF. Here the CDR3 DNA reads TGTGCCAGCAGCCCCGGGACTGCGGCCTACGAGCAGTACTTC.